Below, 27 T cell receptor beta chains from the same sample are listed, as sequenced in a study of glioma-infiltrating T cells. TCR alpha and beta CDR3 regions were amplified from RNA using iRepertoire nested multiplex PCR. MiXCR, applied by TCRdb to the multiplex PCR reads, yields one record per CDR3 protein. The table records 150,000 to 200,000 distinct CDR3 sequences, more than 25% of them present only once. The sequenced sample consisted of glioma tissue, nonneoplastic brain tissue, or PBMCs (not recorded which). The receptor source for this set is a human donor with low-grade glioma or glioblastoma, undergoing nonglioma brain surgery, or in good health (not recorded which).

There are many counts of this clonotype. The CDR3 coding sequence is TGTGCCAGCAGCTTTTCCAAAAAAAGCTCCTACGAGCAGTACTTC. Protein: CASSFSKKSSYEQYF. The chain has TRBV7-2 and TRBJ2-7; D gene unclear. CDR1 and CDR2 from the germline V gene are SGHTA and FQGNSA. The CDR3 extends over 15 amino acids. V lost 3 bases and J lost 0, with 12 bases in between. Full variable domain (remainder filled in from reference TRBV7-2 and TRBJ2-7): GAGVSQSPSNKVTEKGKDVELRCDPISGHTALYWYRQSLGQGLEFLIYFQGNSAPDKSGLPSDRFSAERTGGSVSTLTIQRTQQEDSAVYLCASSFSKKSSYEQYFGPGTRLTVT.

Comments on this clonotype: A junction end diverges from the germline sequence, so it may reflect a read error. The V call is TRBV19, the J call TRBJ2-5; 7 nucleotides agree with TRBD2. The CDR3 is made up of 15 amino acids. Germline CDR1 and CDR2: LNHDA and SQIVND (reference sequence). CDR3 protein: CASSMGLADQEAQYF. The CDR3 coding sequence is TGTGCCAGTAGTATGGGGCTAGCGGACCAAGAGGCCCAGTACTTC.

Many counts were recorded for this clonotype. The chain has TRBV20-1 and TRBJ2-1, with 9 positions matching TRBD1. The CDR3 covers 14 residues. Germline V gives CDR1 DFQATT, CDR2 SNEGSKA (reference sequence). V trimming: 6 bases; J trimming: 6 bases; junction bases outside the gene matches: 9. The CDR3, as DNA: TGCAGTGCACCGACCGGGACAGGGACCAATGAGCAGTTCTTC. Amino acids: CSAPTGTGTNEQFF.

In this sample, this clonotype turned up many times. This rearrangement joins TRBV6-1 to TRBJ2-7; D is uncertain. This CDR3 is 12 amino acids long. V was shortened by 0 bases and J by 6 bases, with 6 bases between the two germline ends. Germline CDR1 reads MNHNS; CDR2 reads SASEGT. CDR3 region: CASSEALLEQYF. CDR3 nucleotides: TGTGCCAGCAGTGAAGCCCTCCTCGAGCAGTACTTC.

This clonotype was seen many times. The chain couples TRBV15 to TRBJ1-6; D unresolved. The CDR3 covers 16 residues. In germline, CDR1 is LNHNV, CDR2 YYDKDF (reference sequence). The germline V and J ends were trimmed by 0 bases and 3 bases, with 9 bases remaining between them. The CDR3 here is CATSRDSAGYNSPLHF. The CDR3 DNA reads as TGTGCCACCAGCAGAGATAGCGCGGGCTATAATTCACCCCTCCACTTT.

This clonotype came up a few times. The V call is TRBV5-6, the J call TRBJ1-2; 7 bases map to TRBD1. The CDR3 sequence is 14 residues long. The germline V gene encodes CDR1 SGHDT and CDR2 YYEEEE. J lost 13 bases, V lost 2 bases, and 14 bases had no gene match. In DNA, the CDR3 is TGTGCCAGCAGCTTACCGGCGACAGGGTGGAACGTCACCTTC. This sequence encodes CASSLPATGWNVTF.

This clonotype occurred many times. V gene TRBV25-1 combines with J gene TRBJ1-5; D is uncertain. Per germline, CDR1 MGHDK and CDR2 SYGVNS. The length of the CDR3 is 14 residues. V was pared by 2 bases and J by 2 bases, with 7 bases between. Here the CDR3 reads CASSEKEGNQPQHF. DNA of the CDR3: TGTGCCAGCAGTGAAAAGGAGGGCAATCAGCCCCAGCATTTT.

There are many counts of this clonotype. This sequence may be a read error, since a much larger clone differs from it by one base. This chain connects TRBV7-8 to TRBJ1-5; D is undetermined. The CDR3 totals 17 residues. Germline CDR1 and CDR2: SGHVS and FQNEAQ. CDR3: CASSFKAGLNSSQPQHF. CDR3 nucleotides: TGTGCCAGCAGCTTTAAAGCCGGGTTGAATAGCAGTCAGCCCCAGCATTTT. The complete variable domain, with remaining parts taken from reference TRBV7-8 and TRBJ1-5, reads GAGVSQSPRYKVAKRGQDVALRCDPISGHVSLFWYQQALGQGPEFLTYFQNEAQLDKSGLPSDRFFAERPEGSVSTLKIQRTQQEDSAVYLCASSFKAGLNSSQPQHFGDGTRLSIL.

The chain is built from TRBV18 and TRBJ1-1; maybe TRBD1 (5 bases). The V and J ends lost 3 bases and 5 bases respectively, with 13 bases between them. Germline CDR1 is KGHSH and CDR2 is LQKENI. This CDR3 has 14 residues. CDR3 region: CASSPRESGTEAFF. The DNA of the CDR3 is TGTGCCAGCTCACCCAGGGAGTCTGGGACTGAAGCTTTCTTT.

This clonotype was found once. A much larger clone differs from this one at a single base, so this may be a read error. This chain joins TRBV5-1 and TRBJ2-1, with TRBD2 matching 8 bases. This CDR3 has 15 residues. V lost 3 bases, J lost 3 bases, and 5 bases stayed unmatched. Germline loops: CDR1 SGHRS, CDR2 YFSETQ. CDR3 region: CASSSETSDYNEQFF. For the CDR3, the DNA is TGCGCCAGCAGCTCCGAGACTAGCGACTACAATGAGCAGTTCTTC.

The chain carries TRBV29-1 and TRBJ1-5; the match to TRBD1 covers 7 bases. V shed 5 bases and J 0 bases; nucleotides not matched to a gene: 7. The CDR3 has 15 amino acids. Germline V gene sequence: CDR1 SQVTM, CDR2 ANQGSEA. The CDR3 region is CSVPGGGHSNQPQHF. CDR3 nucleotide sequence: TGCAGCGTTCCAGGGGGGGGCCATAGCAATCAGCCCCAGCATTTT. Full variable domain (rest looked up from reference TRBV29-1 and TRBJ1-5): SAVISQKPSRDICQRGTSLTIQCQVDSQVTMMFWYRQQPGQSLTLIATANQGSEATYESGFVIDKFPISRPNLTFSTLTVSNMSPEDSSIYLCSVPGGGHSNQPQHFGDGTRLSIL.

This clonotype came up a few times. CDR3 bases: TGTGCCAGTAGTACCACTAGCGGCCCGACAGATACGCAGTATTTT. It is translated as CASSTTSGPTDTQYF. The V call is TRBV19, the J call TRBJ2-3; TRBD2 matches 8 bases. V lost 4 bases to trimming and J lost 3 bases; unmatched junction nucleotides: 6. Germline V gene sequence: CDR1 LNHDA, CDR2 SQIVND (reference sequence). This CDR3 region has 15 residues.

In its sample, this clonotype was seen many times. The CDR3 reads CSAPRQGLDEQFF. The CDR3 nucleotides read TGCAGTGCTCCTCGACAGGGTCTAGATGAGCAGTTCTTC. The rearrangement joins TRBV20-1 to TRBJ2-1; 7 nucleotides align to TRBD1. The V gene's germline CDR1 is DFQATT and CDR2 SNEGSKA (reference sequence). V lost 5 bases to trimming and J lost 8 bases; unmatched junction nucleotides: 9. The CDR3 extends over 13 amino acids.

This clonotype appeared many times. The V call is TRBV2, the J call TRBJ2-3, with TRBD2 matching 10 bases. CDR3 length: 15 amino acids. Trimming cost V 5 bases and J 9 bases; bases outside gene matches: 11. In germline, CDR1 is SNHLY, CDR2 FYNNEI. The CDR3 sequence: CASSSLAGGAETQYF. The CDR3 coding sequence is TGTGCCAGCAGTTCTTTAGCGGGGGGAGCGGAGACGCAGTATTTT.

This clonotype came up many times. The rearrangement links TRBV10-3 to TRBJ2-7; TRBD2 agrees at 9 bases. With 7 bases clipped from V and 4 bases from J, the junction kept 8 bases outside the gene matches. Germline V gives CDR1 ENHRY, CDR2 SYGVKD. This CDR3 contains 14 residues. CDR3 sequence reads: CAIKRTSATYEQYF. The CDR3 DNA reads as TGTGCCATCAAACGGACTAGCGCCACTTACGAGCAGTACTTC.

Notes on this clonotype: One end of the junction fails to match germline, which may point to a read error. The chain links TRBV2 to TRBJ2-1; D call uncertain. The CDR3 has 15 residues. Germline CDR1 reads SNHLY; CDR2 reads FYNNEI. This CDR3 reads CASSDWGSSYNDQFF. DNA of the CDR3: TGTGCCAGCAGTGATTGGGGTAGCTCCTACAATGATCAGTTCTTC.

Points on this clonotype: Since the CDR3 does not end with the conserved phenylalanine or tryptophan, this likely comes from a read error. The chain has TRBV7-9 and TRBJ2-1, with TRBD2 as a possible D gene (6 bases). The J call may be wrong; the DNA end is better matched by TRBJ2-7. The CDR3 runs 13 residues. Germline-derived CDR1 and CDR2 are SEHNR and FQNEAQ (reference sequence). The CDR3 bases are TGTGCCAGCAGCCCCGGGGGAATCTACGAGCAGTACCTC. This translates into CASSPGGIYEQYL.

Concerning this clonotype itself: A much larger clone differs from this one at a single base, so this may be a read error. The chain carries TRBV6-1 and TRBJ1-2; D is perhaps TRBD1 (5 bases). The CDR3 is 15 amino acids. Per germline, CDR1 MNHNS and CDR2 SASEGT. The V end was cut by 7 bases, the J end by 6 bases, with 21 bases between. The chain's CDR3 is CASTPVWGLGNGYTF. DNA for the CDR3: TGTGCCAGCACCCCCGTTTGGGGCCTGGGAAATGGCTACACCTTC.

V usage is TRBV15 and J usage is TRBJ2-1; D perhaps matches TRBD2 (6 bases). The CDR3 runs 13 residues. The ends were cut back, 0 bases at V and 8 bases at J, with 8 bases in the middle. Germline V gene sequence: CDR1 LNHNV, CDR2 YYDKDF (reference sequence). As DNA, the CDR3 is TGTGCCACCAGCAGAGATCGGGACTATGAGCAGTTCTTC. The encoded protein is CATSRDRDYEQFF.

This clonotype came up a few times. The chain employs TRBV12-3 or TRBV12-4 and TRBJ2-5, with 9 bases lining up with TRBD1. The CDR3 extends over 14 amino acids. V shed 8 bases, J shed 3 bases, and the junction held 7 bases outside the gene matches. The DNA for the CDR3 is TGTGCCAGCCAAACAGGGGGCGTTAAAGAGACCCAGTACTTC. The encoded protein is CASQTGGVKETQYF.

The gene calls are TRBV11-2 and TRBJ2-3; D not resolved. V was shortened by 5 bases and J by 11 bases, with 20 bases between the two germline ends. Germline V gene lookup returns CDR1 SGHAT and CDR2 FQNNGV. This CDR3 has 14 amino acids. The DNA of the CDR3 is TGTGCCAGCAGCCAACCTACGGACGGAATCAGGCAGTATTTT. Its protein is CASSQPTDGIRQYF.

To note about this clonotype: A much more abundant neighbour one base away suggests this may be a read error. The rearrangement joins TRBV30 to TRBJ1-1; D not resolved. CDR3 size: 15 residues. The V gene's germline CDR1 is GTSNPN and CDR2 SVGIG (reference sequence). Trimming took off 0 bases at V and 0 bases at J, with 11 bases between the two ends. The CDR3 sequence is CAWSVLGRMNTEAFF. The CDR3 DNA follows: TGTGCCTGGAGTGTACTTGGGCGTATGAACACTGAAGCTTTCTTT. Combining the CDR3 with reference TRBV30 and TRBJ1-1 gives the whole variable domain SQTIHQWPATLVQPVGSPLSLECTVEGTSNPNLYWYRQAAGRGLQLLFYSVGIGQISSEVPQNLSASRPQDRQFILSSKKLLLSDSGFYLCAWSVLGRMNTEAFFGQGTRLTVV.

Points on this clonotype: A much larger clone is a single base away; this may be a read error. The conserved phenylalanine or tryptophan normally closing the CDR3 is absent here, so this likely arose from a read error. The chain combines TRBV19 with TRBJ2-1; unclear D gene. With 6 bases removed from V and 5 bases from J, the gap between germline ends came to 14 bases. CDR1 is LNHDA and CDR2 is SQIVND in the germline V gene (reference sequence). The CDR3 extends over 14 amino acids. The CDR3 DNA sequence: TGTGCCAGTAGCCCATTCCCCTCGAACAATGAGCAGTTCCTC. It translates to CASSPFPSNNEQFL.

The chain recombines TRBV7-9 with TRBJ2-7, with TRBD2 matching over 12 bases. There are 20 residues in the CDR3. After removal of 5 bases from V and 3 bases from J, the junction contained 20 bases not matched to a gene. Germline V gives CDR1 SEHNR, CDR2 FQNEAQ (reference sequence). The CDR3 DNA reads as TGTGCCAGCAGCCCCCAGAGTCTGAAAATTCCGGGACTAGCGGGCTACGAGCAGTACTTC. This gives the protein CASSPQSLKIPGLAGYEQYF.

A few counts support this clonotype. The V and J genes are TRBV9 and TRBJ1-6; a possible D gene is TRBD1 (6 bases). From germline, CDR1 is SGDLS and CDR2 YYNGEE. The CDR3 extends over 15 amino acids. Deletions cut 0 bases from V and 9 bases from J, with 13 bases between. CDR3: CASSVAAQGISPLHF. The CDR3 DNA reads as TGTGCCAGCAGCGTAGCGGCGCAGGGGATTTCACCCCTCCACTTT.

This clonotype appeared many times. The V gene is TRBV20-1, the J gene TRBJ1-2, with a weak D call TRBD1 (6 bases). The CDR3 extends over 13 amino acids. Germline CDR1 DFQATT, CDR2 SNEGSKA (reference sequence). V lost 3 bases to trimming and J lost 7 bases, with 15 bases between them. CDR3 in DNA: TGCAGTGCTAGTACGGGGGGCGCGAGTGGCTACACCTTC. As protein: CSASTGGASGYTF.

This clonotype was picked up many times. The chain links TRBV20-1 to TRBJ2-1; 12 nucleotides agree with TRBD2. This CDR3 spans 15 amino acids. Germline loops: CDR1 DFQATT, CDR2 SNEGSKA (reference sequence). With V trimmed by 5 bases and J by 5 bases, 7 bases remained unmatched. The CDR3 loop is CSASSTSGGNNEQFF. CDR3 coding DNA: TGCAGTGCTTCCTCGACTAGCGGGGGTAACAATGAGCAGTTCTTC.